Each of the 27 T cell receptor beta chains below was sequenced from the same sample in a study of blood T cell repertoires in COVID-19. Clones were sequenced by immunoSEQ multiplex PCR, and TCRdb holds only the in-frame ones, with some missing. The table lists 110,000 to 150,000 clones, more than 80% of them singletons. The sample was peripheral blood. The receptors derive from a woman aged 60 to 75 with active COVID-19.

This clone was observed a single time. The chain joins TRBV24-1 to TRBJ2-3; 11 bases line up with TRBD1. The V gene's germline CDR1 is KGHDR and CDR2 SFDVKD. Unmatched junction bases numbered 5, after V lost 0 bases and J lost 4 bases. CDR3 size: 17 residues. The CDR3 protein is CATSDLRGTGGADTQYF. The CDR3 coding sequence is TGTGCCACCAGTGATTTGCGGGGGACAGGGGGGGCAGATACGCAGTATTTT.

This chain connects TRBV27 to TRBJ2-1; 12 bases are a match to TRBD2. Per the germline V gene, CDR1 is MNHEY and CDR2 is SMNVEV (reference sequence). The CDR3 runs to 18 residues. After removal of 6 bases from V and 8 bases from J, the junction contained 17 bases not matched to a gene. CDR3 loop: CASRPLTSGRLLGDEQFF. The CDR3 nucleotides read TGTGCCAGCAGGCCCCTGACTAGCGGGAGACTTCTAGGGGATGAGCAGTTCTTC.

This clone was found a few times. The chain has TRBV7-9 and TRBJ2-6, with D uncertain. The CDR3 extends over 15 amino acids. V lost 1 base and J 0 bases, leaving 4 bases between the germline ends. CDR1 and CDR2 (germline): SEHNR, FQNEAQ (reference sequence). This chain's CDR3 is CASSLGASGANVLTF. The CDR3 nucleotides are TGTGCCAGCAGCTTAGGAGCCTCTGGGGCCAACGTCCTGACTTTC.

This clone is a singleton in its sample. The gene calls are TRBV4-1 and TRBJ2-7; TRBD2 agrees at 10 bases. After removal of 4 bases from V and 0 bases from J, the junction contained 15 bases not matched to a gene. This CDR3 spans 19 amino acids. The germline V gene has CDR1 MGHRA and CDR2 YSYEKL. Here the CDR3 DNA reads TGCGCCAGCAGCCCCAAATGGGCAGGACTAGCGGACTCCTCCTACGAGCAGTACTTC. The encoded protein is CASSPKWAGLADSSYEQYF.

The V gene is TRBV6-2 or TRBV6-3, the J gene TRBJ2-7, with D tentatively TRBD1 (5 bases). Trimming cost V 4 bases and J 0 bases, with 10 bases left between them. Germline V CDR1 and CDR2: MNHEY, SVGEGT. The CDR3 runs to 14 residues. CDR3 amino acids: CASSSTASSYEQYF. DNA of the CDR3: TGTGCCAGCAGTTCGACAGCCAGCTCCTACGAGCAGTACTTC.

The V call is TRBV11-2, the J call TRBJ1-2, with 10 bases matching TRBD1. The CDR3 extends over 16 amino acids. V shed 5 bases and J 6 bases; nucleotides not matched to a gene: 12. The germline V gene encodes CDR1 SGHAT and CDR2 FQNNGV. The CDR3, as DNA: TGTGCCAGCAGCCGGAACCCGACAGGGGGCCTGAATGGCTACACCTTC. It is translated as CASSRNPTGGLNGYTF.

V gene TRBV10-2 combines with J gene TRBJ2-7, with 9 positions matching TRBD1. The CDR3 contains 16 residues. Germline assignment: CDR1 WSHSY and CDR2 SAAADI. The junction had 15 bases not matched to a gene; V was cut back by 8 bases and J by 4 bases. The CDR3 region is CASGGTGRVEQYEQYF. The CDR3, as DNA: TGCGCCAGCGGCGGGACAGGGAGGGTGGAGCAATACGAGCAGTACTTC.

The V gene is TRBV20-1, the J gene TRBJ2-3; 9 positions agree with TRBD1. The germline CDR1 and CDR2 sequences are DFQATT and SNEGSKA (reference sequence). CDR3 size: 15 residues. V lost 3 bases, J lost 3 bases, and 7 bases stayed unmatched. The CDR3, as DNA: TGCAGTGCTAGTCTGGGGACAGGGAAGACAGATACGCAGTATTTT. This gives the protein CSASLGTGKTDTQYF.

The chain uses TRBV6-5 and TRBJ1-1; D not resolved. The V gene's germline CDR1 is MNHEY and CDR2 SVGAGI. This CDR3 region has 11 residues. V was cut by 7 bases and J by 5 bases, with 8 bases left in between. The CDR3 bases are TGTGCCAGCATAGCAGAAACTGAAGCTTTCTTT. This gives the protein CASIAETEAFF.

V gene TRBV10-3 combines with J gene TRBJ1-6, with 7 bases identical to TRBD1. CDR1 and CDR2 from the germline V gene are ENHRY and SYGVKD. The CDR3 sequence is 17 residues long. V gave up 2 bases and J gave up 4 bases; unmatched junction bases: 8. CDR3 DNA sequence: TGTGCCATCAGTGAGAAAGGACAGGTACATTATAATTCACCCCTCCACTTT. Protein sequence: CAISEKGQVHYNSPLHF.

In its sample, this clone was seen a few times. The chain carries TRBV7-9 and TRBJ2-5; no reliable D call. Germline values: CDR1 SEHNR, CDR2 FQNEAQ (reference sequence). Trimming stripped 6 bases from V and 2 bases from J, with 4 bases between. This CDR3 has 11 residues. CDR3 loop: CASREQETQYF. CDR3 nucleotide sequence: TGTGCCAGCAGGGAGCAAGAGACCCAGTACTTC.

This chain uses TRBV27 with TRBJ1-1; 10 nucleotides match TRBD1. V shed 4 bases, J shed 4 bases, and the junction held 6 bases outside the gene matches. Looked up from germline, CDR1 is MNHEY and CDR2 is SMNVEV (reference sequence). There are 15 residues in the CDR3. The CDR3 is CASSYLDRGLTEAFF. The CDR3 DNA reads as TGTGCCAGCAGTTACCTCGACAGGGGGCTCACTGAAGCTTTCTTT.

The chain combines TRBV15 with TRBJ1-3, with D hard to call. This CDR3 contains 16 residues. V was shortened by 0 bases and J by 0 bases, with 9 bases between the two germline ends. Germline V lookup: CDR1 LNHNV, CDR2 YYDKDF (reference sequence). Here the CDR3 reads CATSRESGPSGNTIYF. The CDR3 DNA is TGTGCCACCAGCAGAGAGAGCGGGCCCTCTGGAAACACCATATATTTT.

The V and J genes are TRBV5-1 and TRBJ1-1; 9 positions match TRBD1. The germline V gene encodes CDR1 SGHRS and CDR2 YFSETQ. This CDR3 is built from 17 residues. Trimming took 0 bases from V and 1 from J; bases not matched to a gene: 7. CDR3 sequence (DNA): TGCGCCAGCAGCTTGGGGCCACAGGGGGCGGCGAACACTGAAGCTTTCTTT. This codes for CASSLGPQGAANTEAFF.

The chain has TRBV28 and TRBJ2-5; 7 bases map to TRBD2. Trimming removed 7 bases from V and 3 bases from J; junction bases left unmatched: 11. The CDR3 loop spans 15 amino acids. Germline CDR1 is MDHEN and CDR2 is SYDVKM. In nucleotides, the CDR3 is TGTGCCAGCACCTGGGGCGGGAGAAGGGAAGAGACCCAGTACTTC. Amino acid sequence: CASTWGGRREETQYF.

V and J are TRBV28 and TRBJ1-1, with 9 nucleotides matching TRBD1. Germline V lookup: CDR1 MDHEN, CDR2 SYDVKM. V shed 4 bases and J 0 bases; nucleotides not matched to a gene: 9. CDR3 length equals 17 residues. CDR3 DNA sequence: TGTGCCAGCAGTTCCCCTGGACAGGGGAGATTGAACACTGAAGCTTTCTTT. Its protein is CASSSPGQGRLNTEAFF. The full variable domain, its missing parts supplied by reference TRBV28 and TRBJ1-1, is DVKVTQSSRYLVKRTGEKVFLECVQDMDHENMFWYRQDPGLGLRLIYFSYDVKMKEKGDIPEGYSVSREKKERFSLILESASTNQTSMYLCASSSPGQGRLNTEAFFGQGTRLTVV.

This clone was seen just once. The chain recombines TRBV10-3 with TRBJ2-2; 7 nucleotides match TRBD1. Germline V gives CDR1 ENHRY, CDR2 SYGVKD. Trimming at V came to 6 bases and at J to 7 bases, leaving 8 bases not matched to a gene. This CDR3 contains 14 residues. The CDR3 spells CAISLRTGVGELFF. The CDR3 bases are TGTGCCATCAGCCTGAGAACAGGGGTCGGGGAGCTGTTTTTT.

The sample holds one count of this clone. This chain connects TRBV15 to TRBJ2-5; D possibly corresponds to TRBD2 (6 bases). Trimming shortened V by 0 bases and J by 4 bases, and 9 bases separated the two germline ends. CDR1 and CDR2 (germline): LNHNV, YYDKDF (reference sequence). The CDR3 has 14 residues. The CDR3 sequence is CATSRDRELETQYF. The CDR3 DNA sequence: TGTGCCACCAGCAGAGATCGGGAGCTAGAGACCCAGTACTTC.

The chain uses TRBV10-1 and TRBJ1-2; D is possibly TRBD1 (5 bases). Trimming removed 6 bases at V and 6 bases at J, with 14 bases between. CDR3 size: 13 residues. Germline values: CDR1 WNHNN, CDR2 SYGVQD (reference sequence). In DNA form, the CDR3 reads TGCGCCAGCAGCGCCGGGTCAGGGCATGGCTACACCTTC. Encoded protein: CASSAGSGHGYTF.

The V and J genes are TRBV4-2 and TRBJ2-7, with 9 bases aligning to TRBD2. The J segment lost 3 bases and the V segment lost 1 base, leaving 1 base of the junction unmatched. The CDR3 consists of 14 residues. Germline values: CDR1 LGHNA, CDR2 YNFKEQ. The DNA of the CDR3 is TGTGCCAGCAGCCAAGCGACTAGCGGCTACGAGCAGTACTTC. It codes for CASSQATSGYEQYF.

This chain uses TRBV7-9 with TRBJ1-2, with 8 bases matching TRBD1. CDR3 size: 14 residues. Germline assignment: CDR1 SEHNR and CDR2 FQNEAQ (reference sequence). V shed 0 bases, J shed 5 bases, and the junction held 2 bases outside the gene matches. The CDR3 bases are TGTGCCAGCAGCTTAGCGGGACAGGAGTATGGCTACACCTTC. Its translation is CASSLAGQEYGYTF.

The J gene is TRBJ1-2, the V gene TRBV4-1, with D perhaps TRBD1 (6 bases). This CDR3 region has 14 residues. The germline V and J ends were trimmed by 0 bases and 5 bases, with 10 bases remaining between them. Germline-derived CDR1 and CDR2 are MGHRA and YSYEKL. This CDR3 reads CASSQEWDMYGYTF. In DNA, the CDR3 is TGCGCCAGCAGCCAAGAGTGGGACATGTATGGCTACACCTTC.

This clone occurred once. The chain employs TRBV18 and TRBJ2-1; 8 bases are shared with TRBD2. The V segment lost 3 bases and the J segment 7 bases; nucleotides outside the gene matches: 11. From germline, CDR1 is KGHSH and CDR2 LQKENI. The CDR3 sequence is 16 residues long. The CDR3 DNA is TGTGCCAGCTCACCGTCCAGCGGGAGTTATCGTAATGAGCAGTTCTTC. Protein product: CASSPSSGSYRNEQFF.

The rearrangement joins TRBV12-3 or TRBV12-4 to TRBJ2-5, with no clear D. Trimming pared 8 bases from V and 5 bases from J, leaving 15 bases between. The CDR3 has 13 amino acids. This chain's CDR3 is CASGPSVSETQYF. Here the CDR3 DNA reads TGTGCCAGCGGGCCTTCCGTGTCGGAGACCCAGTACTTC.

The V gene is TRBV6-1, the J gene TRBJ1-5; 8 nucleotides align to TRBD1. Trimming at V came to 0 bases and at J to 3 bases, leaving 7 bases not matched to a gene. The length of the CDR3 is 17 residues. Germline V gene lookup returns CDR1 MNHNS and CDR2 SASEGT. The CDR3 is CASSEARGQVFNQPQHF. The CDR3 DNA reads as TGTGCCAGCAGTGAAGCGAGGGGACAGGTTTTCAATCAGCCCCAGCATTTT.

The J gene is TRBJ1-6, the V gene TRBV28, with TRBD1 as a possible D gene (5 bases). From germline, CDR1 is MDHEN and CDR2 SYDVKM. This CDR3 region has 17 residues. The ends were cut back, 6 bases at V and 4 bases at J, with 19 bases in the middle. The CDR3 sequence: CASSQPQGSGYNSPLHF. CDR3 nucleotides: TGTGCCAGCAGCCAACCCCAGGGAAGCGGGTATAATTCACCCCTCCACTTT.

The CDR3 DNA reads TGTGCCAGCAGCCAAGATTATACCCCAGGGGCCCAAGAGACCCAGTACTTC. Protein: CASSQDYTPGAQETQYF. The genes are TRBV3-1 (or the pseudogene TRBV3-2) and TRBJ2-5, with D possibly matching TRBD1 (6 bases). The germline V and J ends were trimmed by 0 bases and 1 base, with 15 bases remaining between them. Germline loops: CDR1 LGHDT, CDR2 YNNKEL (reference sequence). The CDR3 consists of 17 residues.